The 16 T cell receptor beta chains below were found in one sample sequenced in a study of OX40 agonist ivuxolimab in advanced cancers. The protocol used for the library was the immunoSEQ multiplex PCR assay. TCRdb stores this immuneACCESS table with in-frame sequences only. Part of the clones is absent; in the studies checked, under half of the shortfall reflects unresolved V genes, and no reason is known for the rest. The table for this sample lists about 100,000 clones; approximately 89% of them were counted only once. The ten largest account for approximately 0.58% of the sample. The specimen comprised CD4+ or CD8+ T cells sorted from blood, sampled in a trial of the OX40 agonist ivuxolimab. The receptors were gathered from an adult with an advanced solid tumor such as melanoma, head and neck, liver or kidney cancer.

V usage is TRBV5-6 and J usage is TRBJ2-1, with D possibly TRBD1 on 6 matching bases. Germline lookup yields CDR1 SGHDT and CDR2 YYEEEE. The V end was cut by 4 bases, the J end by 9 bases, with 20 bases between. The CDR3 totals 15 residues. CDR3 residues: CASSTWGLERVEQFF. CDR3 DNA sequence: TGTGCCAGCAGCACATGGGGGCTCGAACGAGTTGAGCAGTTCTTC.

The rearrangement uses TRBV19 and TRBJ1-5; D might be TRBD1 (6 bases). From germline, CDR1 is LNHDA and CDR2 SQIVND (reference sequence). With 5 bases removed from V and 7 bases from J, the gap between germline ends came to 18 bases. The CDR3 has 15 residues. CDR3: CASSPRRGAEQPQHF. The CDR3 coding sequence is TGTGCCAGTAGTCCTCGCAGGGGTGCAGAACAGCCCCAGCATTTT.

The rearrangement uses TRBV28 and TRBJ2-1; D is unresolved. Between the trimmed V and J ends, which lost 5 bases and 8 bases, there was a span of 13 bases. The CDR3 loop spans 13 amino acids. In germline, CDR1 is MDHEN, CDR2 SYDVKM. The CDR3, as DNA: TGTGCCAGCAGTCCTCTAGGGTTCGATGAGCAGTTCTTC. Encoded protein: CASSPLGFDEQFF.

This clone has only one observation. The V gene is TRBV28, the J gene TRBJ1-5; 8 nucleotides align to TRBD1. The CDR3 spans 15 residues. The V and J ends lost 5 bases and 9 bases, in that order; junction bases with no gene match: 12. CDR1 is MDHEN and CDR2 is SYDVKM in the germline V gene. CDR3 DNA sequence: TGTGCCAGCAGTGGGGACCCCAGGGGGCGAGGGCCCCAGCATTTT. It specifies CASSGDPRGRGPQHF.

The chain's CDR3 is CASSATSGTYEQYF. The CDR3 bases are TGTGCCAGCAGCGCGACTAGCGGGACCTACGAGCAGTACTTC. This chain uses TRBV5-4 with TRBJ2-7, with 11 positions matching TRBD2. V lost 4 bases, J lost 2 bases, and 2 bases stayed unmatched. This CDR3 spans 14 amino acids. Germline values: CDR1 SGHNT, CDR2 YYREEE (reference sequence).

The rearrangement joins TRBV6-5 to TRBJ1-2; the D is unclear. The CDR3 covers 13 residues. V was clipped by 8 bases and J by 5 bases, with 15 bases between them. Germline CDR1 is MNHEY and CDR2 is SVGAGI. The DNA for the CDR3 is TGTGCCAGCCGACGGCCGGCCGATTATGGCTACACCTTC. It codes for CASRRPADYGYTF.

The chain employs TRBV7-3 and TRBJ2-2; D not resolved. Trimming left V 4 bases short and J 4 bases short, with 7 bases between. Germline assignment: CDR1 SGHTA and CDR2 FQGTGA. The CDR3 runs to 13 residues. CDR3 residues: CASSSPGTGELFF. DNA of the CDR3: TGTGCCAGCAGCTCCCCAGGCACCGGGGAGCTGTTTTTT.

The J gene is TRBJ2-7, the V gene TRBV27; TRBD1 matches 7 bases. This CDR3 comprises 15 residues. Germline CDR1 MNHEY, CDR2 SMNVEV (reference sequence). V lost 7 bases and J lost 8; bases outside the gene matches: 17. The CDR3 sequence: CASMPGVTGVLQQYF. The DNA for the CDR3 is TGTGCCAGCATGCCAGGGGTCACAGGGGTTCTCCAGCAGTACTTC.

The rearrangement uses TRBV5-6 and TRBJ1-2; D call uncertain. Looked up from germline, CDR1 is SGHDT and CDR2 is YYEEEE. Trimming shortened V by 3 bases and J by 7 bases, and 7 bases separated the two germline ends. This CDR3 has 11 residues. The CDR3 region is CASSSGGGYTF. The CDR3 region has the DNA TGTGCCAGCAGCTCGGGAGGTGGCTACACCTTC.

The chain carries TRBV7-3 and TRBJ2-3, with D possibly being TRBD1 (6 bases). The CDR3 is 13 residues long. Germline CDR1 and CDR2: SGHTA and FQGTGA. V lost 5 bases and J lost 3, with 9 bases in between. DNA for the CDR3: TGTGCCAGCAGCGTGGGGACAACAGATACGCAGTATTTT. Protein product: CASSVGTTDTQYF. The whole variable domain, remainder taken from reference TRBV7-3 and TRBJ2-3, is GAGVSQTPSNKVTEKGKYVELRCDPISGHTALYWYRQSLGQGPEFLIYFQGTGAADDSGLPNDRFFAVRPEGSVSTLKIQRTERGDSAVYLCASSVGTTDTQYFGPGTRLTVL.

Worth noting for this clone: Other DNA sequences of this sample code for an identical CDR3. This rearrangement joins TRBV29-1 to TRBJ1-1, with no clear D. The CDR3 length is 12 residues. Deletions cut 4 bases from V and 1 base from J, with 7 bases between. Germline V gene data show CDR1 as SQVTM and CDR2 as ANQGSEA. The CDR3 region has the DNA TGCAGCGTTGTAAGTCGGAACACTGAAGCTTTCTTT. Translating it yields CSVVSRNTEAFF.

This chain connects TRBV7-2 to TRBJ2-5, with 8 bases identical to TRBD2. Germline V gives CDR1 SGHTA, CDR2 FQGNSA. V lost 1 base, J lost 5 bases, and 6 bases stayed unmatched. There are 15 residues in the CDR3. DNA of the CDR3: TGTGCCAGCAGCTTAGGGGATAGCGGGACTGAGACCCAGTACTTC. Translating it yields CASSLGDSGTETQYF.

This chain joins TRBV30 and TRBJ2-3, with TRBD2 as a possible D gene (6 bases). Germline values: CDR1 GTSNPN, CDR2 SVGIG (reference sequence). The CDR3 runs to 16 residues. Trimming shortened V by 5 bases and J by 1 base, and 19 bases separated the two germline ends. The CDR3 is CAWDGGTGARTDTQYF. CDR3 nucleotides: TGTGCCTGGGATGGAGGAACGGGAGCGCGCACAGATACGCAGTATTTT.

The chain couples TRBV15 to TRBJ2-7, with D tentatively TRBD1 or TRBD2 (6 bases each). CDR3 length: 14 residues. The V gene's germline CDR1 is LNHNV and CDR2 YYDKDF (reference sequence). V lost 0 bases and J 5 bases, leaving 11 bases between the germline ends. The CDR3 here is CATSRDLGGHEQYF. The CDR3, as DNA: TGTGCCACCAGCAGAGATTTGGGGGGCCACGAGCAGTACTTC.

This chain joins TRBV11-2 and TRBJ1-1; D not certain. The CDR3 covers 16 residues. Trimming stripped 0 bases from V and 4 bases from J, with 15 bases between. Germline CDR1 and CDR2: SGHAT and FQNNGV. CDR3 DNA: TGTGCCAGCAGCTTAGATCCCGACCGGGTCGGCACTGAAGCTTTCTTT. Its protein product is CASSLDPDRVGTEAFF.

The chain carries TRBV19 and TRBJ1-1, with a weak D call TRBD1 (5 bases). V was pared by 2 bases and J by 3 bases, with 10 bases between. The CDR3 has 14 amino acids. CDR1 is LNHDA and CDR2 is SQIVND in the germline V gene (reference sequence). The CDR3 coding sequence is TGTGCCAGTAGTATACCCGGGGGATACACTGAAGCTTTCTTT. It yields the protein CASSIPGGYTEAFF.